Sequencing of this T cell receptor (beta chain) was carried out in a study of T cells in Graves' hyperthyroidism and ophthalmopathy. This clonotype was detected many times. RNA transcripts provided the source from which TCR beta CDR3 regions were amplified. HTBI primers were employed in a first-round RT-PCR of the TCR CDR3. One entry per CDR3 protein results from TCRdb running MiXCR on the multiplex PCR reads. The sample has about 580,000 distinct CDR3 sequences; just over 45% are singletons. V dropped 3 bases and J dropped 2; count of bases not matched to a gene: 11. This CDR3 has 18 residues. Germline lookup yields CDR1 SGHTA and CDR2 FQGNSA.

The sequence derives from a woman aged 18 to 35 with Graves' hyperthyroidism. V and J are TRBV7-2 and TRBJ2-7; 12 positions match TRBD2. Sequencing was performed on peripheral blood or thyroid tissue (not recorded which). The CDR3 loop is CASSFLTSGRGATYEQYF. The CDR3 nucleotides are TGTGCCAGCAGCTTCCTGACTAGCGGGAGAGGGGCAACCTACGAGCAGTACTTC.